The 3 T cell receptor beta chains below were found in one sample sequenced in a study of cytomegalovirus exposure and HLA in healthy donors. PCR involved 60 Vbeta and 13 Jbeta primers. Clones were sequenced by immunoSEQ multiplex PCR, and TCRdb holds only the in-frame ones, with some missing. The data hold approximately 150,000 clones, with 60% to 80% observed a single time. Input material: PBMCs. These receptors were taken from a woman aged 40 to 50 in good health and CMV-seronegative.

This chain links TRBV7-9 with TRBJ2-6; TRBD1 is a possible D gene (5 bases). The V end was cut by 1 base, the J end by 0 bases, with 13 bases between. The CDR3 totals 18 residues. Germline V CDR1 and CDR2: SEHNR, FQNEAQ (reference sequence). The CDR3 reads CASSLGATASSGANVLTF. DNA of the CDR3: TGTGCCAGCAGCTTAGGTGCGACAGCGAGCTCTGGGGCCAACGTCCTGACTTTC.

The chain links TRBV2 to TRBJ1-6; 10 bases are shared with TRBD1. The CDR3 sequence is 18 residues long. V dropped 6 bases and J dropped 7; count of bases not matched to a gene: 15. From germline, CDR1 is SNHLY and CDR2 FYNNEI. CDR3 loop: CASSVPGQGIRTNSPLHF. The CDR3 nucleotides read TGTGCCAGCAGCGTCCCGGGACAGGGGATCCGAACGAATTCACCCCTCCACTTT.

The V and J genes are TRBV30 and TRBJ1-4, with 9 bases identical to TRBD1. CDR1 is GTSNPN, CDR2 SVGIG, per germline (reference sequence). V was clipped by 0 bases and J by 1 base; unmatched bases: 6. This CDR3 comprises 17 residues. The chain's CDR3 is CAWSVGSGQGTNEKLFF. As DNA, the CDR3 is TGTGCCTGGAGTGTAGGTTCGGGACAGGGAACTAATGAAAAACTGTTTTTT.